One T cell receptor beta chain is described in this entry. The target antigen is unknown. These data belong to a study of CXCR3-negative and CXCR3-positive naive CD8 T cells. For the study at large: There were 130 million or so TRB reads altogether, and each library had about 1.5 +/- 0.3 million of them.

Study observations and caveats: CXCR3-positive naive cells had TRB CDR3s that were more hydrophobic than CXCR3-negative naive cells had. Both naive subsets carried similar amounts of surface CD5, so TCR strength was inferred from TRB CDR3 properties.

CD45RO-CCR7+CD27+CD95- defined naive CD8+ T cells. cDNA libraries for TRB were generated by 5' RACE incorporating UMI labels. TCRdb re-called the 5' RACE reads; every CDR3 protein appears as one record, without DNA. The sample is made up of about 58,000 distinct CDR3 sequences, and the top ten hold approximately 0.45% of it. The sequenced material came from naive CXCR3- CD8+ T cells from blood. Subset specified: CD45RO-CCR7+CD27+CD95- naive CD8+ T cells lacking CXCR3 (TNR3-). This TCR was recovered from a human donor in good health. Some clones in this sample may be carry-over from other donors' samples.

This CDR3 reads CASSGGIKTQYF. The chain uses TRBV11-2 and TRBJ2-5; TCRdb's assignment of TRBD1 cannot be checked, as there is no DNA. There are 12 residues in the CDR3. Germline values: CDR1 SGHAT, CDR2 FQNNGV.